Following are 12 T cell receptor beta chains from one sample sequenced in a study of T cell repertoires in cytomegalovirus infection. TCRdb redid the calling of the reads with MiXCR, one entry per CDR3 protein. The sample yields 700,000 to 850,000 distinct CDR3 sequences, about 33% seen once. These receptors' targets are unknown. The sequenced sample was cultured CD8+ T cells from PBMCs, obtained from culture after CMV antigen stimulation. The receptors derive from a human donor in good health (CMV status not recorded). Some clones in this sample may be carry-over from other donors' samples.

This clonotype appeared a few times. The CDR3 spells CASSGQGGTGNQPQHF. CDR3 in DNA: TGTGCCAGCAGTGGACAGGGGGGTACTGGAAATCAGCCCCAGCATTTT. The chain recombines TRBV28 with TRBJ1-5; 10 nucleotides agree with TRBD1. With V trimmed by 5 bases and J by 4 bases, 8 bases remained unmatched. Germline values: CDR1 MDHEN, CDR2 SYDVKM. The CDR3 extends over 16 amino acids.

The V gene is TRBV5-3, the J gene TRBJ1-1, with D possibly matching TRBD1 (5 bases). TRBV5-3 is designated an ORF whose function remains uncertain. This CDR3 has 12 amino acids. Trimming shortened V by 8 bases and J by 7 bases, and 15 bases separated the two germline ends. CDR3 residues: CASSPGHIEAFF. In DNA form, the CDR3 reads TGTGCCAGCAGCCCCGGACACATTGAAGCTTTCTTT.

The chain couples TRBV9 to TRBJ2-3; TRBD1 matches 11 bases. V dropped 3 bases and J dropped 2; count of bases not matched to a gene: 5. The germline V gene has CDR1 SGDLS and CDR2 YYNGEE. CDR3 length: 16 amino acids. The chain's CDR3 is CASSAGQGVFTDTQYF. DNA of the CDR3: TGTGCCAGCAGCGCGGGACAGGGGGTATTCACAGATACGCAGTATTTT.

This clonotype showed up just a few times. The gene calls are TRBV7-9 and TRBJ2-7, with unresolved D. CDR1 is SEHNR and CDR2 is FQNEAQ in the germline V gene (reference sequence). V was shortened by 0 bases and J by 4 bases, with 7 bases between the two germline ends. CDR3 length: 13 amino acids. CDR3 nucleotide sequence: TGTGCCAGCAGCTTAGCATCAGAGTACGAGCAGTACTTC. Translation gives CASSLASEYEQYF.

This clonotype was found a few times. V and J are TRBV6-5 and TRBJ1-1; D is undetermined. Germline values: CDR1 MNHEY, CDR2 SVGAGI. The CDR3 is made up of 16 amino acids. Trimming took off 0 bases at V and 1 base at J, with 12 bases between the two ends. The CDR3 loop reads CASSYSQLAGNTEAFF. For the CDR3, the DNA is TGTGCCAGCAGTTACTCCCAATTAGCCGGGAACACTGAAGCTTTCTTT.

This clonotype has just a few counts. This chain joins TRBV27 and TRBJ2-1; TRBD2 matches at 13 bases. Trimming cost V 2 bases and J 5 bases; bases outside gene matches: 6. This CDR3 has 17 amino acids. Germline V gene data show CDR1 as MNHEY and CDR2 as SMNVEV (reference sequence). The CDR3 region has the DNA TGTGCCAGCAGTTTAACTAGCGGGGGGGCAATACACAATGAGCAGTTCTTC. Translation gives CASSLTSGGAIHNEQFF.

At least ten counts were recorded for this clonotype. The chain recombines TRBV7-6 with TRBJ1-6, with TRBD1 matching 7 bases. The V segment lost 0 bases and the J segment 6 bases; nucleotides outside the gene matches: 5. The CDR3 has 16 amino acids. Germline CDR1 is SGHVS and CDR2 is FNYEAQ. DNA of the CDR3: TGTGCCAGCAGCTTAGCGTACAGGGGTTTTAATTCACCCCTCCACTTT. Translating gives CASSLAYRGFNSPLHF.

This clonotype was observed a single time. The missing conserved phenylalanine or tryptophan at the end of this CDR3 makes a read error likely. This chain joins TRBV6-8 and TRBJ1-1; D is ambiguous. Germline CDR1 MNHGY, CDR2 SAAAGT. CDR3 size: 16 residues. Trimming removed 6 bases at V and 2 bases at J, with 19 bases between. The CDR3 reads CASSHPFDGRNTEAFS. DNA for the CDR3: TGTGCCAGCAGCCACCCCTTCGACGGACGTAACACTGAAGCTTTCTCT.

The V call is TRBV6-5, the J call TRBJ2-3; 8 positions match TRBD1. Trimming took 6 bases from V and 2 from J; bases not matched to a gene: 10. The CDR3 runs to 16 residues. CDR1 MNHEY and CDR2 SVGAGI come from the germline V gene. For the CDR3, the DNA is TGTGCCAGCAGGGAGAACAGGGGGTACAACACAGATACGCAGTATTTT. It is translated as CASRENRGYNTDTQYF.

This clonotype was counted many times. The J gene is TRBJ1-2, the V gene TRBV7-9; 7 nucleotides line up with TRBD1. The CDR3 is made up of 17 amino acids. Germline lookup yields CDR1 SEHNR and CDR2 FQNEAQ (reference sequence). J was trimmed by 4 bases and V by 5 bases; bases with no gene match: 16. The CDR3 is CASSAGTALTKPYGYTF. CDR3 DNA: TGTGCCAGCAGCGCCGGGACAGCCTTAACAAAACCCTATGGCTACACCTTC.

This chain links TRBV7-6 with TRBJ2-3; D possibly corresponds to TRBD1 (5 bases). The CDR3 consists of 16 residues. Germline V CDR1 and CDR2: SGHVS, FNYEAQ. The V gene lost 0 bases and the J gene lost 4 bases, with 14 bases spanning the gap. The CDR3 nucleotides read TGTGCCAGCAGCTTAGCAATTGGGGCGCCTTCAGATACGCAGTATTTT. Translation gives CASSLAIGAPSDTQYF. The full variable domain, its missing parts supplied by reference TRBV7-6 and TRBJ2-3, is GAGVSQSPRYKVTKRGQDVALRCDPISGHVSLYWYRQALGQGPEFLTYFNYEAQQDKSGLPNDRFSAERPEGSISTLTIQRTEQRDSAMYRCASSLAIGAPSDTQYFGPGTRLTVL.

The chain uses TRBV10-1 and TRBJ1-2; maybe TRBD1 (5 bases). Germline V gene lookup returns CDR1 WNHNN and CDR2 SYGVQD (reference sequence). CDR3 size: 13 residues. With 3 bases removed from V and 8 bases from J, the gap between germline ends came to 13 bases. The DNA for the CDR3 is TGCGCCAGCAGTGAAGGGGCAGGGCGCGGCTACACCTTC. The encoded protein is CASSEGAGRGYTF.